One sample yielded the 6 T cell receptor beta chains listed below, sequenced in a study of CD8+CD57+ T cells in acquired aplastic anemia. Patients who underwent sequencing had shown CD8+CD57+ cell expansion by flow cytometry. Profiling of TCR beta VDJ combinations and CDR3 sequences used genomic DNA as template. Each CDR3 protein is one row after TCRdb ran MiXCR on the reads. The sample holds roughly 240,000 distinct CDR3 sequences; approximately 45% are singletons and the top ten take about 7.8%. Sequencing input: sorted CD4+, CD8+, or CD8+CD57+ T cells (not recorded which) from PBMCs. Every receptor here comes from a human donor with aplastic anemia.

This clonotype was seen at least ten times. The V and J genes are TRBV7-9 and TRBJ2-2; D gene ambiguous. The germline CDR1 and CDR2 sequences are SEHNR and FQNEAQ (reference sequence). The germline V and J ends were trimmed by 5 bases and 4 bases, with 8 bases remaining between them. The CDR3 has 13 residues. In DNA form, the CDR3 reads TGTGCCAGCAGCCTCTCGACCACCGGGGAGCTGTTTTTT. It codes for CASSLSTTGELFF.

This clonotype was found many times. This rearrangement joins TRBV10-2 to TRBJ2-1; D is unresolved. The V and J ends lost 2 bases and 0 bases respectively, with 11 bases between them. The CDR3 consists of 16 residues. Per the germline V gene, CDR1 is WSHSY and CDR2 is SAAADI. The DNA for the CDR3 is TGCGCCAGCAGTGAGAAGGACGGAAGCTCCTACAATGAGCAGTTCTTC. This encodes CASSEKDGSSYNEQFF.

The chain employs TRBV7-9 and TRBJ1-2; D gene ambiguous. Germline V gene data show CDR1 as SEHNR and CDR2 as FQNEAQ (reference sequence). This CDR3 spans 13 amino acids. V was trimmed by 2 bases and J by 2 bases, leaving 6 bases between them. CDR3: CASSLNENYGYTF. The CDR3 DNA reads TGTGCCAGCAGCTTAAACGAAAACTATGGCTACACCTTC. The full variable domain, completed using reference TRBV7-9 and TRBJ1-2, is DTGVSQNPRHKITKRGQNVTFRCDPISEHNRLYWYRQTLGQGPEFLTYFQNEAQLEKSRLLSDRFSAERPKGSFSTLEIQRTEQGDSAMYLCASSLNENYGYTFGSGTRLTVV.

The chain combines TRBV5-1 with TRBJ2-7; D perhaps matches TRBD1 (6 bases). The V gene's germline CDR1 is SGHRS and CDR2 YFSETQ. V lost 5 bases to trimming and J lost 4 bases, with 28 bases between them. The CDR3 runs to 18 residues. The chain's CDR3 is CASSLSGADGTTGYEQYF. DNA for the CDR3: TGCGCCAGCAGTCTTTCAGGGGCGGACGGGACGACTGGTTACGAGCAGTACTTC.

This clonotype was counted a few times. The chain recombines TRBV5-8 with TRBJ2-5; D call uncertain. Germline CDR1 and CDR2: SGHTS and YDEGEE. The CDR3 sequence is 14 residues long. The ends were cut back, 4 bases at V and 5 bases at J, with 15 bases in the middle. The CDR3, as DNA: TGTGCCAGCAGCCTAAATACCTTTCCGGAGACCCAGTACTTC. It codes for CASSLNTFPETQYF.

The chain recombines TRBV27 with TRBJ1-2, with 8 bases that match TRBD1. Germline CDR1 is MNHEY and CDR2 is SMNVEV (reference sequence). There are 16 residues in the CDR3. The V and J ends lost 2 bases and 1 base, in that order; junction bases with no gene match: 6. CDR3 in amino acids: CASSLGTGWLNYGYTF. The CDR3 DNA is TGTGCCAGCAGTTTAGGGACAGGATGGCTTAACTATGGCTACACCTTC.